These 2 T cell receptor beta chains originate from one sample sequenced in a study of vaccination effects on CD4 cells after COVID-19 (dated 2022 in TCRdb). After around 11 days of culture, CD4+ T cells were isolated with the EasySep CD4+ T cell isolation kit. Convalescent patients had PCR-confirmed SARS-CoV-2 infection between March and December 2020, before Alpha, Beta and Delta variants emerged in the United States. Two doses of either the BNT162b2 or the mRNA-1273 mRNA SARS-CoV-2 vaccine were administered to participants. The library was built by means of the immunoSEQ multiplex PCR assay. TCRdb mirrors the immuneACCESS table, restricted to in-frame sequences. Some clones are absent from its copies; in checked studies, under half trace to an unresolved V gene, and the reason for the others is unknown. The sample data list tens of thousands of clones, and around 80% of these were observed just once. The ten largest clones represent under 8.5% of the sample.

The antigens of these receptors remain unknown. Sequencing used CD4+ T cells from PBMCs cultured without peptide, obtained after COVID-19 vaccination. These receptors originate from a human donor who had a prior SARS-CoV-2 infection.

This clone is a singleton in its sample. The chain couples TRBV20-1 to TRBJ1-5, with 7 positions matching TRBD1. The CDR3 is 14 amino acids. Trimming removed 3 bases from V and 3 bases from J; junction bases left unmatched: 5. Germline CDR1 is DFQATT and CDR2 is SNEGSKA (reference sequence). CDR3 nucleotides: TGCAGTGCTAGTGAGGGGGCACTCAATCAGCCCCAGCATTTT. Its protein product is CSASEGALNQPQHF.

CDR3 nucleotides: TGTGCCAGCAGTGAAGCCCGCGGAAACACCATATATTTT. Its protein is CASSEARGNTIYF. The chain has TRBV2 and TRBJ1-3, with unresolved D. Germline CDR1 and CDR2: SNHLY and FYNNEI. Trimming stripped 0 bases from V and 4 bases from J, with 4 bases between. The CDR3 consists of 13 residues.